The clone carrying this T cell receptor (beta chain) was observed at least ten times. Its antigen is not identified. This sample was taken from a study of T-cell memory formation after mild COVID-19. Study in general: Clusters were largely donor specific. Study conclusions and caveats: Some clones that responded turned up in pre-infection memory, which suggests that cross-reactive memory joined in. Later expanders leaned CD4+, whereas clones that contracted between day 15 and 85 were balanced CD4/CD8. Contracting CD4+ clones were located mainly in CM and EM, and CD8+ clones in EMRA.

The V and J ends lost 6 bases and 3 bases, in that order; junction bases with no gene match: 6. The CDR3 consists of 14 residues. CDR1 and CDR2 from the germline V gene are MNHEY and SVGAGI. One entry per CDR3 protein results from TCRdb running MiXCR on the 5' RACE reads. The table lists 550,000 to 650,000 distinct CDR3 sequences, approximately 15% of them singletons. The sequenced sample was PBMCs or a T cell subset sorted from them (not recorded which). J is TRBJ2-7 and V is TRBV6-5; TRBD1 matches 9 bases. The source is an adult woman who had mild COVID-19 (a few samples of this study predate the infection). Cell type and time point are not known. CDR3 nucleotides: TGTGCCAGCAGCCTCCGGGACAGGGACTACGAGCAGTACTTC. This translates into CASSLRDRDYEQYF.